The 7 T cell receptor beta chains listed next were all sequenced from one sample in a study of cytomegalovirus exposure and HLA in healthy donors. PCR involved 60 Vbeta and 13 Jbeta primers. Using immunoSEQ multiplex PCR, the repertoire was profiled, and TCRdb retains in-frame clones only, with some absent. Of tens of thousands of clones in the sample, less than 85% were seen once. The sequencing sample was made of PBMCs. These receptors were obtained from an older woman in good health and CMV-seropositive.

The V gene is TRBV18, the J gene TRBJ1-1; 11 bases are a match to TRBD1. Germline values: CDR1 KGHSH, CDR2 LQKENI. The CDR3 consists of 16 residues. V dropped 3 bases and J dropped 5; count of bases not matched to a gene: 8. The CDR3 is CASSPLRGTGGTEAFF. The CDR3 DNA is TGTGCCAGCTCACCCCTGCGAGGGACAGGGGGAACTGAAGCTTTCTTT.

CDR3 amino acids: CASSQGGGREDYEQYF. CDR3 nucleotides: TGTGCCAGCAGCCAAGGGGGGGGGCGGGAGGACTACGAGCAGTACTTC. The chain employs TRBV4-2 and TRBJ2-7; 8 nucleotides match TRBD2. Trimming cost V 1 base and J 3 bases; bases outside gene matches: 8. The CDR3 contains 16 residues. The germline V gene has CDR1 LGHNA and CDR2 YNFKEQ.

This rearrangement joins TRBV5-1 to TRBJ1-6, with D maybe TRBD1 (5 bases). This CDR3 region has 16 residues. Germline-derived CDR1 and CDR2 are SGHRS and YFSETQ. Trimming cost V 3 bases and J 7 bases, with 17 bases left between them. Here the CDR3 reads CASSYVESPGNSPLHF. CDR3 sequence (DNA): TGCGCCAGCAGCTACGTGGAGTCCCCAGGGAATTCACCCCTCCACTTT.

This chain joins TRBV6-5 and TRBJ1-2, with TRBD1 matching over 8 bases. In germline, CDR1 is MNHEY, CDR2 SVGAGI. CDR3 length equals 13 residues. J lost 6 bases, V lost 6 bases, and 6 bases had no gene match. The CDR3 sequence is CASRRQGLNGYTF. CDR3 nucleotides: TGTGCCAGCAGACGACAGGGGTTAAATGGCTACACCTTC.

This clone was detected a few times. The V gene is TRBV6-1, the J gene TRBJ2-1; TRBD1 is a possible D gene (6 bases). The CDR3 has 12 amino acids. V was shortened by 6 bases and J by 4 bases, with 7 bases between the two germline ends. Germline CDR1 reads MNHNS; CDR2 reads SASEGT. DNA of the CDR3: TGTGCCAGCAGCACAGGGTACAATGAGCAGTTCTTC. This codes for CASSTGYNEQFF.

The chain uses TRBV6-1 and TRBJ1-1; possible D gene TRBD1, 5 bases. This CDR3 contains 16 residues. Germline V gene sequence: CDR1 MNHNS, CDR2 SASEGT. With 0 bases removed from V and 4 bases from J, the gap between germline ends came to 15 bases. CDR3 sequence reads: CASSEAPGWGGTEAFF. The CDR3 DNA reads TGTGCCAGCAGTGAAGCCCCGGGATGGGGGGGCACTGAAGCTTTCTTT.

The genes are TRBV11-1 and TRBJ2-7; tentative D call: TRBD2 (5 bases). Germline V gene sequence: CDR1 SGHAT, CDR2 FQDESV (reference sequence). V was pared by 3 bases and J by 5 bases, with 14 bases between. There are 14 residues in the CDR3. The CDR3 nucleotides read TGTGCCAGCAGCTTTGAGGGTGTCTACCACGAGCAGTACTTC. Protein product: CASSFEGVYHEQYF.